These 22 T cell receptor beta chains were all obtained from the same sample, sequenced in a study of resident and recirculating memory T cells in vitiligo. Profiled with immunoSEQ multiplex PCR; TCRdb holds only in-frame clones, not every one. This sample has 75,000 to 85,000 clones; around 92% occur once, and the top ten carry about 5%. The source material was blood. The receptors shown here come from a male donor with vitiligo.

The CDR3 nucleotides are TGTGCCAGCAGTTTCGGAGGCTCTAATGAAAAACTGTTTTTT. It encodes CASSFGGSNEKLFF. V gene TRBV27 combines with J gene TRBJ1-4; D is undetermined. Trimming shortened V by 3 bases and J by 3 bases, and 8 bases separated the two germline ends. The germline V gene encodes CDR1 MNHEY and CDR2 SMNVEV (reference sequence). The CDR3 runs 14 residues.

This clone was observed a single time. The chain recombines TRBV27 with TRBJ1-5; 7 nucleotides agree with TRBD1. After removal of 3 bases from V and 2 bases from J, the junction contained 10 bases not matched to a gene. CDR1 and CDR2 from the germline V gene are MNHEY and SMNVEV (reference sequence). The CDR3 consists of 17 residues. CDR3 sequence: CASSLGGGTVRNQPQHF. DNA of the CDR3: TGTGCCAGCAGTTTGGGGGGTGGGACAGTCCGCAATCAGCCCCAGCATTTT.

This chain connects TRBV7-3 to TRBJ2-1; 8 nucleotides match TRBD2. After removal of 5 bases from V and 4 bases from J, the junction contained 10 bases not matched to a gene. There are 16 residues in the CDR3. Germline V lookup: CDR1 SGHTA, CDR2 FQGTGA. CDR3 DNA sequence: TGTGCCAGCAGCCCTCAGGGCGGGAGGCTATACAATGAGCAGTTCTTC. This encodes CASSPQGGRLYNEQFF.

J is TRBJ2-7 and V is TRBV10-2, with 9 positions matching TRBD2. The CDR3 runs 12 residues. Looked up from germline, CDR1 is WSHSY and CDR2 is SAAADI. The V gene end was trimmed by 6 bases and the J gene end by 7 bases; junction bases not matched to a gene: 4. The CDR3 DNA is TGCGCCAGCAGAGGCGGGAGGGGAGAGCAGTACTTC. It codes for CASRGGRGEQYF.

The J gene is TRBJ1-4, the V gene TRBV2; D is undetermined. The CDR3 spans 11 residues. Germline V gene sequence: CDR1 SNHLY, CDR2 FYNNEI. V was trimmed by 6 bases and J by 13 bases, leaving 12 bases between them. CDR3 region: CASSPPERLFF. Here the CDR3 DNA reads TGTGCCAGCAGCCCCCCCGAGAGACTGTTTTTT.

This clone appeared once. This chain connects TRBV27 to TRBJ2-3, with D possibly matching TRBD1 (5 bases). The CDR3 has 15 amino acids. Between the trimmed V and J ends, which lost 0 bases and 1 base, there was a span of 8 bases. Per the germline V gene, CDR1 is MNHEY and CDR2 is SMNVEV (reference sequence). CDR3 DNA: TGTGCCAGCAGTTTATCGTTCAGGGGCACAGATACGCAGTATTTT. As protein: CASSLSFRGTDTQYF.

V gene TRBV9 combines with J gene TRBJ1-3, with 7 nucleotides matching TRBD1. CDR1 and CDR2 (germline): SGDLS, YYNGEE. The CDR3 has 16 amino acids. Trimming cost V 4 bases and J 4 bases; bases outside gene matches: 11. The CDR3 here is CASSPQGTVVGNTIYF. In DNA form, the CDR3 reads TGTGCCAGCAGCCCGCAGGGGACAGTAGTAGGAAACACCATATATTTT.

The table lists this clone with a count of one. V gene TRBV28 combines with J gene TRBJ1-2; 11 bases line up with TRBD1. CDR3 length: 15 residues. Germline V CDR1 and CDR2: MDHEN, SYDVKM. The V segment lost 6 bases and the J segment 4 bases; nucleotides outside the gene matches: 7. CDR3 sequence (DNA): TGTGCCAGCAGCTATGAGGACAGGGGGCTCTATGGCTACACCTTC. Amino acids: CASSYEDRGLYGYTF.

The chain joins TRBV6-6 to TRBJ2-6, with unresolved D. The CDR3 totals 16 residues. Looked up from germline, CDR1 is MNHNY and CDR2 is SVGAGI (reference sequence). V was clipped by 2 bases and J by 0 bases, with 8 bases between them. The CDR3 DNA follows: TGTGCCAGCAGTTACCGCGCGGACTCTGGGGCCAACGTCCTGACTTTC. Translating it yields CASSYRADSGANVLTF.

The chain joins TRBV5-6 to TRBJ2-3; 14 bases are shared with TRBD2. Losses at the gene ends were 4 bases for V and 0 bases for J; bases not matched to a gene: 4. Germline CDR1 SGHDT, CDR2 YYEEEE. The CDR3 is 17 amino acids. The CDR3 region is CASSPGTSGSSTDTQYF. As DNA, the CDR3 is TGTGCCAGCAGCCCCGGGACTAGCGGGAGTAGCACAGATACGCAGTATTTT.

This chain connects TRBV19 to TRBJ2-1, with D possibly matching TRBD2 (5 bases). This CDR3 contains 13 residues. Germline V gene data show CDR1 as LNHDA and CDR2 as SQIVND (reference sequence). Trimming left V 7 bases short and J 9 bases short, with 16 bases between. The CDR3 loop reads CASKARGPTEQFF. Written as DNA, the CDR3 is TGTGCCAGTAAAGCGAGAGGGCCCACTGAGCAGTTCTTC. Complete variable domain (other parts from reference TRBV19 and TRBJ2-1): DGGITQSPKYLFRKEGQNVTLSCEQNLNHDAMYWYRQDPGQGLRLIYYSQIVNDFQKGDIAEGYSVSREKKESFPLTVTSAQKNPTAFYLCASKARGPTEQFFGPGTRLTVL.

This clone was counted a single time. The chain combines TRBV5-1 with TRBJ2-7; tentatively, D is TRBD2 (6 bases). The V end was cut by 0 bases, the J end by 6 bases, with 7 bases between. The CDR3 runs 12 residues. CDR1 SGHRS and CDR2 YFSETQ come from the germline V gene. The CDR3 protein is CASSLVGGEQYF. The CDR3 DNA reads as TGCGCCAGCAGCTTGGTCGGGGGCGAGCAGTACTTC.

The genes are TRBV7-9 and TRBJ2-3; D possibly corresponds to TRBD1 (6 bases). Trimming took off 5 bases at V and 0 bases at J, with 9 bases between the two ends. The CDR3 is made up of 14 amino acids. Germline CDR1 reads SEHNR; CDR2 reads FQNEAQ (reference sequence). The CDR3 region is CASSGGLSTDTQYF. The CDR3 nucleotides are TGTGCCAGCAGCGGGGGCCTTAGCACAGATACGCAGTATTTT.

This chain links TRBV10-1 with TRBJ2-7; D might be TRBD2 (6 bases). The CDR3 covers 16 residues. Trimming removed 10 bases at V and 0 bases at J, with 22 bases between. Germline V gene lookup returns CDR1 WNHNN and CDR2 SYGVQD (reference sequence). The CDR3 DNA follows: TGCGCCAACCTCGACAGACGGGACTTCTACTCCTACGAGCAGTACTTC. It specifies CANLDRRDFYSYEQYF.

The genes are TRBV18 and TRBJ2-7; TRBD1 agrees at 9 bases. Germline lookup yields CDR1 KGHSH and CDR2 LQKENI. V dropped 3 bases and J dropped 1; count of bases not matched to a gene: 4. This CDR3 comprises 15 residues. The CDR3 region is CASSPWDRESYEQYF. CDR3 nucleotides: TGTGCCAGCTCACCCTGGGACAGGGAGTCCTACGAGCAGTACTTC.

The rearrangement joins TRBV9 to TRBJ2-1; D may be TRBD2 (7 bases). The CDR3 sequence is 14 residues long. V lost 0 bases and J lost 7, with 11 bases in between. Per the germline V gene, CDR1 is SGDLS and CDR2 is YYNGEE. The CDR3 loop is CASSVGGRENEQFF. In nucleotides, the CDR3 is TGTGCCAGCAGCGTAGGGGGGCGGGAGAATGAGCAGTTCTTC.

The chain links TRBV5-6 to TRBJ2-7, with a tentative D call TRBD2 (6 bases). Trimming shortened V by 0 bases and J by 2 bases, and 9 bases separated the two germline ends. The CDR3 has 14 amino acids. The germline V gene encodes CDR1 SGHDT and CDR2 YYEEEE. CDR3 protein: CASSLEPGAYEQYF. The CDR3 nucleotides are TGTGCCAGCAGCTTGGAGCCGGGGGCCTACGAGCAGTACTTC.

For this clone: Within the sample, other DNA sequences also encode this same CDR3. The chain uses TRBV5-1 and TRBJ2-7; a possible D gene is TRBD2 (5 bases). CDR3 length: 12 residues. In germline, CDR1 is SGHRS, CDR2 YFSETQ. V dropped 0 bases and J dropped 6 bases, with 7 bases sitting between them. In nucleotides, the CDR3 is TGCGCCAGCAGCTTGGGCCGGGGCGAGCAGTACTTC. Encoded protein: CASSLGRGEQYF.

The V and J genes are TRBV6-1 and TRBJ2-7; 11 bases are a match to TRBD1. The CDR3 loop spans 15 amino acids. Germline loops: CDR1 MNHNS, CDR2 SASEGT. The V segment lost 4 bases and the J segment 0 bases; nucleotides outside the gene matches: 2. CDR3 nucleotide sequence: TGTGCCAGCAGTGCCGGGACAGGGGGCTCCTACGAGCAGTACTTC. Protein product: CASSAGTGGSYEQYF.

This chain joins TRBV12-2 and TRBJ2-5; no check of the table's D call, TRBD1, against the DNA was made. TRBV12-2 is deemed a pseudogene. The CDR3 length is 18 residues. CDR3 loop: CASRSRRGTGAKGETQYF. The CDR3 DNA follows: TGTGCAAGTCGCTCCCGACGGGGGACAGGGGCTAAAGGGGAGACCCAGTACTTC.

This clone was counted once. V gene TRBV27 combines with J gene TRBJ2-7; possibly TRBD2 for D (6 bases). Germline loops: CDR1 MNHEY, CDR2 SMNVEV (reference sequence). Trimming removed 2 bases at V and 6 bases at J, with 14 bases between. The CDR3 covers 14 residues. The CDR3 region is CASSLGTTSSEQYF. CDR3 nucleotide sequence: TGTGCCAGCAGTTTAGGCACGACTAGTTCCGAGCAGTACTTC.

The gene calls are TRBV5-6 and TRBJ2-7, with 8 bases lining up with TRBD2. The V gene's germline CDR1 is SGHDT and CDR2 YYEEEE. The CDR3 has 17 amino acids. The V segment lost 3 bases and the J segment 2 bases; nucleotides outside the gene matches: 13. CDR3 region: CASSSTNGREETYEQYF. The CDR3 DNA is TGTGCCAGCAGCTCCACCAATGGGCGGGAGGAAACCTACGAGCAGTACTTC.